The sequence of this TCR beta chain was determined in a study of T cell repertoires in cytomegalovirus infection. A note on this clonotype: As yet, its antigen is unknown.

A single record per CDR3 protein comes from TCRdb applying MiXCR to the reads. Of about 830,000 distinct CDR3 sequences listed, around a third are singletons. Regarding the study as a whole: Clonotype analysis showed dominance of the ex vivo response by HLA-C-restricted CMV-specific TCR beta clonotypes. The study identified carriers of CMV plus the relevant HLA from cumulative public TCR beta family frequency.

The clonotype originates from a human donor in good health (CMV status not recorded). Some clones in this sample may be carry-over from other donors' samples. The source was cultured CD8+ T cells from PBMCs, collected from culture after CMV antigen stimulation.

For the CDR3, the DNA is TGCGCCAGCAGCTTGGGCCTGACAGGGGGCGCGGGAAACACCATATATTTT. Protein sequence: CASSLGLTGGAGNTIYF. The chain links TRBV5-1 to TRBJ1-3; TRBD1 agrees at 10 bases. Looked up from germline, CDR1 is SGHRS and CDR2 is YFSETQ. The CDR3 has 17 residues. V was clipped by 0 bases and J by 4 bases; unmatched bases: 7.